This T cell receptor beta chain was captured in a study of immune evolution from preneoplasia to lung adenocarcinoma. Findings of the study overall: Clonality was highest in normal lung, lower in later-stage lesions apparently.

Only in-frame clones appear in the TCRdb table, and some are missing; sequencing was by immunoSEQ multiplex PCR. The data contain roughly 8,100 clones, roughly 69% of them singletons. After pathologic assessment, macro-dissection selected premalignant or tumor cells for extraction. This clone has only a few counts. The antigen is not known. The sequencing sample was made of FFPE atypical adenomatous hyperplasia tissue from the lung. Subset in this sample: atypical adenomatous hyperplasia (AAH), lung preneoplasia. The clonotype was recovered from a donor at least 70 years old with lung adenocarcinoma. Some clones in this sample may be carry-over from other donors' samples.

The CDR3: CARDRIQNQPQHF. CDR3 sequence (DNA): TGCGCCAGGGACAGGATTCAGAATCAGCCCCAGCATTTT. This chain joins TRBV23-1 and TRBJ1-5; 7 bases agree with TRBD1. TRBV23-1 has ORF status, its function being uncertain. There are 13 residues in the CDR3. V shed 9 bases and J 4 bases; nucleotides not matched to a gene: 6.